What follows describes a single TCR beta chain. Its target is unknown. TCR beta VDJ combinations and CDR3 sequences were profiled from genomic DNA. TCRdb ran MiXCR on the reads and lists one entry per CDR3 protein. Of about 120,000 distinct CDR3 sequences listed, 50% to 70% are singletons. Germline V CDR1 and CDR2: DFQATT, SNEGSKA (reference sequence). The CDR3 loop spans 15 amino acids. Trimming left V 0 bases short and J 2 bases short, with 13 bases between. This sample is drawn from a study of CD8+CD57+ T cells in acquired aplastic anemia. It was patients with CD8+CD57+ cell expansion by flow cytometry who were chosen for sequencing. The enrolled patients all had severe acquired aplastic anemia. Blood sampling was performed on the patients, and none of them had received therapy by then. Study results and caveats: With respect to CD8+ Simpson's diversity, patients and controls did not differ significantly.

This chain joins TRBV20-1 and TRBJ1-1; D unclear. The specimen sequenced was sorted CD4+, CD8+, or CD8+CD57+ T cells (not recorded which) from PBMCs. The receptor was derived from a human donor with aplastic anemia. CDR3 sequence: CSARDPWTTNTEAFF. The CDR3 DNA follows: TGCAGTGCTAGAGATCCTTGGACCACTAACACTGAAGCTTTCTTT.